What follows is one T cell receptor (beta chain) and its context. The antigen remains undetermined. This record belongs to a study of early T cells in non-severe SARS-CoV-2 infection. Study background: The chains were unpaired, and the sequenced material was bulk RNA from unsorted whole blood. Study findings and constraints: VDJdb matches were skewed toward anti-spike CD8 T cell responses.

The library protocol tagged individual cDNA molecules with unique molecular identifiers. TCRdb independently ran MiXCR on the 5' RACE reads; one entry per CDR3 protein. The sample records about 61,000 distinct CDR3 sequences, more than 10% being singletons. V lost 5 bases, J lost 10 bases, and 11 bases stayed unmatched. This CDR3 comprises 14 residues. This receptor was obtained from an adult who was a healthcare worker with PCR-confirmed SARS-CoV-2 infection or an uninfected control (not recorded which). Sequencing was carried out using whole blood. The genes are TRBV12-3 or TRBV12-4 and TRBJ2-3, with 8 bases that match TRBD1. The DNA of the CDR3 is TGTGCCAGCAGTCCTAACAGGGGGGCGACTCCGCAGTATTTT. This sequence encodes CASSPNRGATPQYF.